One and the same sample provided the 14 T cell receptor beta chains below, sequenced in a study of PD-L1 blockade in urothelial cancer. Described time point: pretreatment peripheral blood. TCRdb's table, derived via immunoSEQ multiplex PCR, lists solely in-frame clones and lacks some. The table records some 57,000 clones, approximately 88% of them present only once. Sequenced material: PBMCs, taken around atezolizumab (anti-PD-L1) treatment. The receptors stem from a man between 45 and 60 years old with urothelial cancer.

The V call is TRBV29-1, the J call TRBJ2-3; no reliable D call. CDR1 SQVTM and CDR2 ANQGSEA come from the germline V gene. V lost 7 bases and J 2 bases, leaving 4 bases between the germline ends. This CDR3 contains 10 residues. CDR3 protein: CSASTDTQYF. The CDR3 region has the DNA TGCAGCGCCTCCACAGATACGCAGTATTTT.

The rearrangement uses TRBV2 and TRBJ1-5; weak D call: TRBD1 (6 bases). V was trimmed by 7 bases and J by 0 bases, leaving 16 bases between them. CDR3 size: 16 residues. Germline V gene sequence: CDR1 SNHLY, CDR2 FYNNEI. CDR3 DNA sequence: TGTGCCAGCAACTCGGACAGACCCTTTAGCAATCAGCCCCAGCATTTT. Translation: CASNSDRPFSNQPQHF.

In its sample, this clone was seen once. The rearrangement links TRBV7-2 to TRBJ2-7; 9 nucleotides align to TRBD1. The germline V gene has CDR1 SGHTA and CDR2 FQGNSA. V shed 1 base, J shed 6 bases, and the junction held 7 bases outside the gene matches. This CDR3 region has 15 residues. CDR3 DNA: TGTGCCAGCAGCTTAGAAGTGGGACAGGGTTTCGAGCAGTACTTC. This sequence encodes CASSLEVGQGFEQYF.

CDR3 sequence (DNA): TGTGCCAGTAGTGATGCCCCACTCCGGGAGGCTAATTTGAACACTGAAGCTTTCTTT. Its translation is CASSDAPLREANLNTEAFF. The chain couples TRBV19 to TRBJ1-1; unclear D gene. The CDR3 length is 19 residues. In germline, CDR1 is LNHDA, CDR2 SQIVND (reference sequence). V lost 5 bases and J 0 bases, leaving 25 bases between the germline ends.

This clone came up once. V usage is TRBV27 and J usage is TRBJ2-7, with 10 bases matching TRBD1. V shed 5 bases, J shed 6 bases, and the junction held 7 bases outside the gene matches. The CDR3 has 14 residues. Germline V gene data show CDR1 as MNHEY and CDR2 as SMNVEV (reference sequence). CDR3 nucleotides: TGTGCCAGCAGTCGGGGGGACAGGGGAGTCGAGCAGTACTTC. It codes for CASSRGDRGVEQYF.

The rearrangement joins TRBV11-3 to TRBJ1-1; D uncertain. In germline, CDR1 is SGHNT, CDR2 YENEEA. The germline V and J ends were trimmed by 2 bases and 3 bases, with 7 bases remaining between them. This CDR3 is built from 13 residues. As DNA, the CDR3 is TGTGCCAGCAGCTTAAACCCAGACACTGAAGCTTTCTTT. Protein sequence: CASSLNPDTEAFF.

V is TRBV7-9 and J is TRBJ1-2; 8 bases agree with TRBD1. There are 16 residues in the CDR3. V gave up 0 bases and J gave up 6 bases; unmatched junction bases: 9. Germline V gene sequence: CDR1 SEHNR, CDR2 FQNEAQ (reference sequence). CDR3: CASSLAGQGEGNGYTF. DNA for the CDR3: TGTGCCAGCAGCTTAGCCGGACAGGGCGAAGGTAATGGCTACACCTTC.

The V and J genes are TRBV5-4 and TRBJ2-3; 10 bases are shared with TRBD2. V lost 9 bases to trimming and J lost 4 bases; unmatched junction nucleotides: 14. Germline loops: CDR1 SGHNT, CDR2 YYREEE (reference sequence). The length of the CDR3 is 16 residues. The CDR3 DNA follows: TGTGCCACCAAAGAACGGACTAGCGGTGACGCAGATACGCAGTATTTT. This gives the protein CATKERTSGDADTQYF.

The chain combines TRBV6-5 with TRBJ2-1, with 8 positions matching TRBD1. The J segment lost 12 bases and the V segment lost 0 bases, leaving 4 bases of the junction unmatched. The CDR3 sequence is 13 residues long. Germline values: CDR1 MNHEY, CDR2 SVGAGI. The CDR3: CASSYSRGQVQFF. The CDR3 DNA follows: TGTGCCAGCAGTTACTCGAGGGGACAGGTGCAGTTCTTC.

This sequence joins TRBV28 and TRBJ2-7; D is undetermined. V was pared by 2 bases and J by 2 bases, with 13 bases between. In germline, CDR1 is MDHEN, CDR2 SYDVKM. CDR3 length: 15 amino acids. The CDR3 nucleotides are TGTGCCAGCAGTTTAGAGCCTACAGCCGCCTACGAGCAGTACTTC. Residues: CASSLEPTAAYEQYF. The variable domain in full, completed from reference TRBV28 and TRBJ2-7, reads DVKVTQSSRYLVKRTGEKVFLECVQDMDHENMFWYRQDPGLGLRLIYFSYDVKMKEKGDIPEGYSVSREKKERFSLILESASTNQTSMYLCASSLEPTAAYEQYFGPGTRLTVT.

The V call is TRBV25-1, the J call TRBJ2-1, with 8 bases that match TRBD1. The trim removed 5 bases at V and 9 bases at J, leaving 9 bases unmatched. CDR3 size: 14 residues. From germline, CDR1 is MGHDK and CDR2 SYGVNS. The CDR3 coding sequence is TGTGCCAGCAGTTCAGGGGGCGCGAGAATTGAGCAGTTCTTC. This translates into CASSSGGARIEQFF.

Only one count was recorded for this clone. This chain uses TRBV6-5 with TRBJ2-3, with 11 nucleotides matching TRBD1. Germline V lookup: CDR1 MNHEY, CDR2 SVGAGI. Losses at the gene ends were 7 bases for V and 8 bases for J; bases not matched to a gene: 11. There are 15 residues in the CDR3. CDR3 loop: CASNPGTGGIVTQYF. The CDR3 nucleotides are TGTGCCAGCAACCCAGGGACAGGGGGAATTGTTACGCAGTATTTT.

The chain joins TRBV5-1 to TRBJ2-1; maybe TRBD2 (7 bases). The CDR3 runs 15 residues. The V and J ends lost 1 base and 6 bases respectively, with 14 bases between them. Germline V lookup: CDR1 SGHRS, CDR2 YFSETQ. The chain's CDR3 is CASSLLGGAINEQFF. CDR3 nucleotide sequence: TGCGCCAGCAGCTTGCTTGGGGGGGCCATCAATGAGCAGTTCTTC.

This chain links TRBV7-9 with TRBJ2-3, with D possibly TRBD2 on 6 matching bases. From germline, CDR1 is SEHNR and CDR2 FQNEAQ (reference sequence). V was pared by 3 bases and J by 2 bases, with 12 bases between. This CDR3 contains 15 residues. The CDR3 here is CASSFGGPSTDTQYF. Written as DNA, the CDR3 is TGTGCCAGCAGCTTCGGGGGACCCTCCACAGATACGCAGTATTTT.